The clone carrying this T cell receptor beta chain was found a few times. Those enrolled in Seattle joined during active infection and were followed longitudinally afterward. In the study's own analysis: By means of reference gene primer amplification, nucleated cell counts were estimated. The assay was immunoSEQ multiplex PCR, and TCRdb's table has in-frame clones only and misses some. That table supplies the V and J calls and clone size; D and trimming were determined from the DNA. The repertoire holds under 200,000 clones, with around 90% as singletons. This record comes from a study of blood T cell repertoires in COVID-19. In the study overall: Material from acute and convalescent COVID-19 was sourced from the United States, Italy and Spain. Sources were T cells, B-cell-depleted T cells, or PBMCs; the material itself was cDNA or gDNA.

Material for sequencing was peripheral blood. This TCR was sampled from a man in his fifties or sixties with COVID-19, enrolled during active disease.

CDR3 loop: CASSLDRAMTEAFF. CDR3 sequence (DNA): TGCGCCAGCAGCTTGGACAGGGCAATGACTGAAGCTTTCTTT. V is TRBV5-1 and J is TRBJ1-1; weak D call: TRBD1 (6 bases). Trimming removed 0 bases from V and 5 bases from J, with 11 bases in between. Germline V gene lookup returns CDR1 SGHRS and CDR2 YFSETQ. CDR3 length: 14 amino acids.